This T cell receptor beta chain was profiled in a study of Graves' ophthalmopathy and Graves' hyperthyroidism. Study conclusions and caveats: A model built from 13 signatures distinguished ophthalmopathy from stable hyperthyroidism with approximately 90% sensitivity and approximately 80% specificity.

As to this clonotype: Its antigen is unknown.

This CDR3 is built from 14 residues. Trimming removed 1 base at V and 4 bases at J, with 7 bases between. The germline V gene has CDR1 LGHDT and CDR2 YNNKEL (reference sequence). CDR3 regions of TCR beta were amplified from RNA transcripts. Second-round multiplex PCR came after a first-round RT-PCR that employed HTBI primers. TCRdb fed the multiplex PCR reads into MiXCR, producing one record per CDR3 protein. Of fewer than 600,000 distinct CDR3 sequences in the sample, 14% were seen once. Diagnosis was based on clinical symptoms, serum thyroxine, TRAb, thyroid ultrasound and orbital computed tomography. PBMCs were isolated by Ficoll-Paque density gradient centrifugation, using 8 to 10 ml of fresh peripheral blood as the starting material.

The sample taken for sequencing was blood. The chain has TRBV3-1 and TRBJ2-2; D remains unclear. This clonotype was obtained from a woman aged 25 to 39 with Graves' ophthalmopathy. CDR3: CASSQGIITGELFF. The CDR3 DNA follows: TGTGCCAGCAGCCAAGGGATTATCACCGGGGAGCTGTTTTTT.